This TCR beta chain was profiled in a study of shared clonotypes between healthy human individuals. The assay was immunoSEQ multiplex PCR, and TCRdb's table has in-frame clones only and misses some. The table lists under 1,900,000 clones, around 98.5% of them singletons. V was pared by 5 bases and J by 3 bases, with 7 bases of the junction left unmatched. The CDR3 extends over 15 amino acids. CDR1 is MNHEY, CDR2 SVGAGI, per germline. Comment on this clone: What it binds is not known.

Whole-study results and caveats: Donor clonotype sharing was expected to depend on sequencing depth.

The J gene is TRBJ1-5, the V gene TRBV6-5; 7 bases map to TRBD1. The sequencing input was naive CD4+ T cells sorted from blood. Stated subset: CD45RA+ positively selected. The TCR was taken from a man aged 30 to 39 in good health. CDR3 in amino acids: CASSSGQVFNQPQHF. The DNA for the CDR3 is TGTGCCAGCAGTAGTGGACAGGTGTTCAATCAGCCCCAGCATTTT.